A selection of T cell receptor beta chains follows, all from one sample in a study of blood T cells in healthy people across ages. TCRdb re-called the 5' RACE reads with MiXCR, one entry per CDR3 protein. The sample holds 550,000 to 650,000 distinct CDR3 sequences, about 27% seen once. The sample also formed part of further work on T cells of mothers and their children.

Source material: blood. Receptors originate from a boy aged 2 to 9 in good health. The CDR3 runs from the conserved cysteine through the conserved F or W. Fields, in order: D gene, V gene, CDR3 length, clone size, J gene, CDR3 protein, CDR3 DNA. D genes are given only for firm matches. The listing skips clone size in some rows; elsewhere it reads once, few, many or a size class.

D: .
V: TRBV10-3
length: 14
size: .
J: TRBJ2-5
CDR3: CAISESAQQETQYF
DNA: TGTGCCATCAGTGAGTCAGCACAGCAAGAGACCCAGTACTTC

D: .
V: TRBV5-1
length: 15
size: few
J: TRBJ2-5
CDR3: CASSSLAVSQETQYF
DNA: TGCGCCAGCAGCTCGTTAGCGGTTTCCCAAGAGACCCAGTACTTC

D: .
V: TRBV12-3/TRBV12-4
length: 16
size: .
J: TRBJ1-6
CDR3: CASSLWRVSYNSPLHF
DNA: TGTGCCAGCAGTTTATGGAGGGTCTCCTATAATTCACCCCTCCACTTT

D: .
V: TRBV28
length: 15
size: .
J: TRBJ1-5
CDR3: CASSYRGGVGQPQHF
DNA: TGTGCCAGCAGTTATAGGGGGGGAGTTGGGCAGCCCCAGCATTTT

D: .
V: TRBV7-2
length: 13
size: few
J: TRBJ2-2
CDR3: CASSLGRAGELFF
DNA: TGTGCCAGCAGCTTAGGACGGGCCGGGGAGCTGTTTTTT

D: .
V: TRBV7-3
length: 13
size: .
J: TRBJ1-2
CDR3: CASSLGGEYGYTF
DNA: TGTGCCAGCAGCTTAGGCGGGGAATATGGCTACACCTTC

D: .
V: TRBV20-1
length: 13
size: .
J: TRBJ2-3
CDR3: CSARDPSTDTQYF
DNA: TGCAGTGCTAGAGACCCGAGCACAGATACGCAGTATTTT

D: TRBD2
V: TRBV7-2
length: 17
size: few
J: TRBJ2-5
CDR3: CASSAAGLAGGPETQYF
DNA: TGTGCCAGCAGCGCTGCTGGGTTAGCGGGAGGCCCAGAGACCCAGTACTTC

D: TRBD2
V: TRBV4-2
length: 16
size: .
J: TRBJ2-3
CDR3: CASSQRLAGAGDTQYF
DNA: TGTGCCAGCAGCCAACGCCTAGCGGGGGCAGGGGATACGCAGTATTTT

D: TRBD2
V: TRBV29-1
length: 15
size: few
J: TRBJ2-1
CDR3: CSVEALAGGPYEQFF
DNA: TGCAGCGTTGAAGCACTAGCGGGGGGGCCCTATGAGCAGTTCTTC